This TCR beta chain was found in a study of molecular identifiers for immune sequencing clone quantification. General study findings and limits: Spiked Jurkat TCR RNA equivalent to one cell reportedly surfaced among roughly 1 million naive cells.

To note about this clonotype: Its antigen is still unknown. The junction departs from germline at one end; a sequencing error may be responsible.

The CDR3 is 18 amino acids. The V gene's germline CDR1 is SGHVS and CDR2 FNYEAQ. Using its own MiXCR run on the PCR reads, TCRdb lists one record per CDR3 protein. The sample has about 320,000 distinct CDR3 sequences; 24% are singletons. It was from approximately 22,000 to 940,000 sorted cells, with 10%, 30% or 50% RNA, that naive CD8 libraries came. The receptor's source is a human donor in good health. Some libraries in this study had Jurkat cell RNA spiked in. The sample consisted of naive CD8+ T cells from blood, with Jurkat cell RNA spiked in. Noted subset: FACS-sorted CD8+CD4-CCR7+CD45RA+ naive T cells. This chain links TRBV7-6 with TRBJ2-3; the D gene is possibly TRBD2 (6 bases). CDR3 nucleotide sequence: TGTGCCAGCAGGTTAGAAATGGGAGGTCCGCTTAGCACAGATACGCAGTATTTT. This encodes CASRLEMGGPLSTDTQYF.